This TCR beta chain was recovered during a study of blood T cell repertoires in COVID-19. Method: immunoSEQ multiplex PCR; TCRdb's copy keeps in-frame clones and lacks some. The sample records 150,000 to 200,000 clones, approximately 90% being singletons. Sequencing input: peripheral blood. The receptor was isolated from a man aged 60 to 75 with acute or convalescent COVID-19.

CDR3 nucleotide sequence: TGTGCCAGCAGTCTCCCAGGGAGGACTTACCCCTACAATGAGCAGTTCTTC. Protein product: CASSLPGRTYPYNEQFF. The chain has TRBV6-6 and TRBJ2-1; maybe TRBD2 (6 bases). From germline, CDR1 is MNHNY and CDR2 SVGAGI (reference sequence). The CDR3 has 17 residues. Trimming took 5 bases from V and 2 from J, leaving 19 bases between them.